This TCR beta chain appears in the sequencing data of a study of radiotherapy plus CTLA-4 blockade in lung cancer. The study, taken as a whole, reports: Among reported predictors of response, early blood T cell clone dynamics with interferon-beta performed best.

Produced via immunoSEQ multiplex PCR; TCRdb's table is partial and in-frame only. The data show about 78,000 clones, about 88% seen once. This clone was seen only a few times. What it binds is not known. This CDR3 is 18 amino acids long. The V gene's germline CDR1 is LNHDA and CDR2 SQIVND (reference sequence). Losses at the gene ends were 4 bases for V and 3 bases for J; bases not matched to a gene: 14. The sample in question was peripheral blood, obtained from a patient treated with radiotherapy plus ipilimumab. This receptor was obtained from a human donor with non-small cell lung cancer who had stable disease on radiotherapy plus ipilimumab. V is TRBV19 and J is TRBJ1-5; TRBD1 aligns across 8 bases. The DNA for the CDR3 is TGTGCCAGTAGTACTAGACAGGGGAGGACGCTGGACAATCAGCCCCAGCATTTT. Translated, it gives CASSTRQGRTLDNQPQHF.